This entry lists 9 T cell receptor beta chains sequenced from one sample in a study of T-cell reconstitution after alpha-beta-depleted transplantation in children. Unique molecular identifiers tagged the TCRbeta library. Via MiXCR, TCRdb re-called the PCR reads, giving one row per CDR3 protein. The data hold around 800,000 distinct CDR3 sequences, with roughly 15% observed a single time. The sequenced sample was PBMCs, mostly from graft donor cells, obtained 360 days after TCRalphabeta/CD19-depleted stem cell transplant. The receptors originated from a male patient under 18 who had a stem cell transplant for acute lymphoblastic leukemia, so the T cells may come from the graft donor.

V gene TRBV18 combines with J gene TRBJ1-5, with D unclear. The CDR3 extends over 14 amino acids. Germline V lookup: CDR1 KGHSH, CDR2 LQKENI. V was clipped by 0 bases and J by 5 bases, with 8 bases between them. For the CDR3, the DNA is TGTGCCAGCTCACCACCCACCTCAGATCAGCCCCAGCATTTT. It specifies CASSPPTSDQPQHF. Combining the CDR3 with reference TRBV18 and TRBJ1-5 gives the whole variable domain NAGVMQNPRHLVRRRGQEARLRCSPMKGHSHVYWYRQLPEEGLKFMVYLQKENIIDESGMPKERFSAEFPKEGPSILRIQQVVRGDSAAYFCASSPPTSDQPQHFGDGTRLSIL.

In this sample, this clonotype turned up many times. The rearrangement joins TRBV5-1 to TRBJ2-5; D call uncertain. Trimming pared 3 bases from V and 1 base from J, leaving 4 bases between. Germline lookup yields CDR1 SGHRS and CDR2 YFSETQ. The CDR3 extends over 12 amino acids. The CDR3 sequence: CASSSLQETQYF. The DNA for the CDR3 is TGCGCCAGCAGCTCACTCCAAGAGACCCAGTACTTC. Complete variable domain (other parts from reference TRBV5-1 and TRBJ2-5): KAGVTQTPRYLIKTRGQQVTLSCSPISGHRSVSWYQQTPGQGLQFLFEYFSETQRNKGNFPGRFSGRQFSNSRSEMNVSTLELGDSALYLCASSSLQETQYFGPGTRLLVL.

This clonotype was seen more than once but under ten times. The chain employs TRBV5-1 and TRBJ2-2, with D uncertain. From germline, CDR1 is SGHRS and CDR2 YFSETQ. V lost 2 bases and J lost 1, with 12 bases in between. This CDR3 region has 16 residues. The CDR3, as DNA: TGCGCCAGCAGCTTTTTCTCTTCAGGGAACACCGGGGAGCTGTTTTTT. Protein product: CASSFFSSGNTGELFF.

In its sample, this clonotype was seen a few times. The V call is TRBV3-1, the J call TRBJ2-5; the match to TRBD1 covers 7 bases. The J segment lost 9 bases and the V segment lost 2 bases, leaving 12 bases of the junction unmatched. The germline CDR1 and CDR2 sequences are LGHDT and YNNKEL (reference sequence). This CDR3 region has 15 residues. The CDR3 reads CASSQPIGGRIPQYF. CDR3 bases: TGTGCCAGCAGCCAACCCATAGGGGGCCGGATTCCCCAGTACTTC.

The J gene is TRBJ2-1, the V gene TRBV9, with D perhaps TRBD2 (5 bases). Germline values: CDR1 SGDLS, CDR2 YYNGEE. V lost 0 bases and J 5 bases, leaving 15 bases between the germline ends. The CDR3 extends over 16 amino acids. The CDR3 coding sequence is TGTGCCAGCAGCGTAGCGCCCCTAGCCCCGAACAATGAGCAGTTCTTC. Translating it yields CASSVAPLAPNNEQFF.

This rearrangement joins TRBV6-1 to TRBJ1-5; D not resolved. This CDR3 comprises 13 residues. The germline gives CDR1 MNHNS, CDR2 SASEGT. V was pared by 1 base and J by 4 bases, with 5 bases between. CDR3 amino acids: CASSEVRNQPQHF. CDR3 sequence (DNA): TGTGCCAGCAGTGAAGTGAGAAATCAGCCCCAGCATTTT.

The CDR3 DNA reads TGTGCCAGCAGCCCCAGGACTAGCGGGAGCACGCAGTATTTT. Translating it yields CASSPRTSGSTQYF. V is TRBV11-1 and J is TRBJ2-3; 13 nucleotides agree with TRBD2. V trimming: 5 bases; J trimming: 9 bases; junction bases outside the gene matches: 5. The CDR3 is 14 residues long. CDR1 is SGHAT and CDR2 is FQDESV in the germline V gene (reference sequence).

V is TRBV20-1 and J is TRBJ2-1; a possible D gene is TRBD1 (6 bases). The V and J ends lost 0 bases and 9 bases respectively, with 18 bases between them. This CDR3 has 15 residues. CDR1 is DFQATT, CDR2 SNEGSKA, per germline (reference sequence). In DNA form, the CDR3 reads TGCAGTGCTAGAGATGGGGGCCTCTCGGGAAGTGAGCAGTTCTTC. This gives the protein CSARDGGLSGSEQFF.

In its sample, this clonotype was seen a few times. The chain combines TRBV20-1 with TRBJ2-1; 12 positions agree with TRBD2. With 4 bases clipped from V and 8 bases from J, the junction kept 12 bases outside the gene matches. The germline gives CDR1 DFQATT, CDR2 SNEGSKA (reference sequence). CDR3 length equals 16 residues. The CDR3 bases are TGCAGTGCTAAGGCCGGGCTAGCGGGAGGGCCCCATGAGCAGTTCTTC. Its protein product is CSAKAGLAGGPHEQFF.